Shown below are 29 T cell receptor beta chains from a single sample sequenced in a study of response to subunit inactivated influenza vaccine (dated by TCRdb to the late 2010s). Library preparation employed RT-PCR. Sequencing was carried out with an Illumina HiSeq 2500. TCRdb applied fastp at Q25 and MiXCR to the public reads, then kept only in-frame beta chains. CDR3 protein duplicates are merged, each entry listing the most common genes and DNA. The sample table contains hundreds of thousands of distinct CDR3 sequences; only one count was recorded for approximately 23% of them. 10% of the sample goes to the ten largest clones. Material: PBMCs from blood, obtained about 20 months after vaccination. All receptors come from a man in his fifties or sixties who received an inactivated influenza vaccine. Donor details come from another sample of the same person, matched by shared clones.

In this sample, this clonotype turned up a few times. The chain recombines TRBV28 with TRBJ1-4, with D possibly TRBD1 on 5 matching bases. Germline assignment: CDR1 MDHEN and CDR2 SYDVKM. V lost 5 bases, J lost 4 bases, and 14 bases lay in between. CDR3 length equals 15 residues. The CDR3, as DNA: TGTGCCAGCAGTCCCCTCGTGGGACGTAATGAAAAACTGTTTTTT. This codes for CASSPLVGRNEKLFF.

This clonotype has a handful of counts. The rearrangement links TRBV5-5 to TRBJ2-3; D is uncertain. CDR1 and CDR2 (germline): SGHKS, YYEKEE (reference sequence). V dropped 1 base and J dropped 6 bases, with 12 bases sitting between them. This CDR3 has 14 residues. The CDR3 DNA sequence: TGTGCCAGCAGCTTGTCATTAGGTGTTGATACGCAGTATTTT. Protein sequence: CASSLSLGVDTQYF.

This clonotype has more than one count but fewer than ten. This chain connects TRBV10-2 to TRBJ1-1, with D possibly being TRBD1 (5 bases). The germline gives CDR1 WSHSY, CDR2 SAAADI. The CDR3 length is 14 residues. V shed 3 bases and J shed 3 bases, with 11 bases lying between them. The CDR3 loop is CASSENAGDTEAFF. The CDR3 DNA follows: TGCGCCAGCAGTGAAAATGCGGGGGACACTGAAGCTTTCTTT.

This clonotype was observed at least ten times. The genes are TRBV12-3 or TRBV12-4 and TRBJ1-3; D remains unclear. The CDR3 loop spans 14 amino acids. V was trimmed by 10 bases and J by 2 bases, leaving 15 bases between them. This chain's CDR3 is CATQEGVPGNTIYF. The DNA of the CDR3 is TGTGCCACTCAGGAGGGAGTACCTGGAAACACCATATATTTT.

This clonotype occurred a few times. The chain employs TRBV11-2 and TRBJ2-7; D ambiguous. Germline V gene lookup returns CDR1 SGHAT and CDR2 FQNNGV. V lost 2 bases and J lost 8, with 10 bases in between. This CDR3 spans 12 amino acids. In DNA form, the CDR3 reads TGTGCCAGCAGCTTATACACCCTCCAGCAGTACTTC. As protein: CASSLYTLQQYF.

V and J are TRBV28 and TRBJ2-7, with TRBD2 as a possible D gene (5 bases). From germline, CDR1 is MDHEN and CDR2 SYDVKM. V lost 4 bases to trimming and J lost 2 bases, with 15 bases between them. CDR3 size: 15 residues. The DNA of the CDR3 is TGTGCCAGCAGTTCCATGGAGGCAATACCCTACGAGCAGTACTTC. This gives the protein CASSSMEAIPYEQYF.

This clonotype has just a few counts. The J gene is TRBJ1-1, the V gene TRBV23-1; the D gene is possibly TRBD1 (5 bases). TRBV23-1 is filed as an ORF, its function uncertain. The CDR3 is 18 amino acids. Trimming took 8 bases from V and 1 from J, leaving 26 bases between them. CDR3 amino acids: CASGYTVAGQNENTEAFF. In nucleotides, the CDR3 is TGCGCCAGCGGATACACCGTGGCAGGGCAGAATGAGAACACTGAAGCTTTCTTT.

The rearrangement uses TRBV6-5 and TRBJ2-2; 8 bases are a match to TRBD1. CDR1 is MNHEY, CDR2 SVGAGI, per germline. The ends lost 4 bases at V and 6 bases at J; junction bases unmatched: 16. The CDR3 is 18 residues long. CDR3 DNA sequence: TGTGCCAGCAGTTCCGGACAGGGCCAGGTGTTTCCCCCCGGGGAGCTGTTTTTT. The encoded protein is CASSSGQGQVFPPGELFF.

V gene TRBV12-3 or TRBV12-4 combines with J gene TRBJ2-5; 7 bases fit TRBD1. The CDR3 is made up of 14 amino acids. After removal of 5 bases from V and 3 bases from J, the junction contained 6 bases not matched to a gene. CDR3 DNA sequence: TGTGCCAGCAGTCTCTACGGGACAGAAGAGACCCAGTACTTC. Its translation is CASSLYGTEETQYF.

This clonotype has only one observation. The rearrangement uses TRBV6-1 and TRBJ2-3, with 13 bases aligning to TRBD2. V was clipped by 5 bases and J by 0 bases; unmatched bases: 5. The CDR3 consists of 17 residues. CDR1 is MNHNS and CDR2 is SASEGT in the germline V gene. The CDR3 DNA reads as TGTGCCAGCAGTCGGACTAGCGGGGGTTCCAGCACAGATACGCAGTATTTT. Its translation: CASSRTSGGSSTDTQYF.

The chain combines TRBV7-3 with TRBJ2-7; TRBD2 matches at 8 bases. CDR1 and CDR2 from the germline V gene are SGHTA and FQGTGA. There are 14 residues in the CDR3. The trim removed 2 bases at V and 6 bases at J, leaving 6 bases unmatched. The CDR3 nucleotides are TGTGCCAGCAGCTTAGGTGGACTAGCTCGCGAGCAGTACTTC. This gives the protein CASSLGGLAREQYF.

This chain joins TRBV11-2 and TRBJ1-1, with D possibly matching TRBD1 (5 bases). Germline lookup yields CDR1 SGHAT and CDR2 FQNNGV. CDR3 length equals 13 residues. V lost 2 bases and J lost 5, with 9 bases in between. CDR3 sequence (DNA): TGTGCCAGCAGCTTATGGGGGGAGACTGAAGCTTTCTTT. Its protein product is CASSLWGETEAFF. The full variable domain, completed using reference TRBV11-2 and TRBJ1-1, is EAGVAQSPRYKIIEKRQSVAFWCNPISGHATLYWYQQILGQGPKLLIQFQNNGVVDDSQLPKDRFSAERLKGVDSTLKIQPAKLEDSAVYLCASSLWGETEAFFGQGTRLTVV.

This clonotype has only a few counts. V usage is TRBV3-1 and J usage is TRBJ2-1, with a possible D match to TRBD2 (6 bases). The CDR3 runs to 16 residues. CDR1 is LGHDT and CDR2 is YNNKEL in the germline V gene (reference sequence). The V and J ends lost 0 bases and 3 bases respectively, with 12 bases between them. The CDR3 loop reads CASSQDLAGRYNEQFF. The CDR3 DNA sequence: TGTGCCAGCAGCCAAGATCTTGCGGGGCGCTACAATGAGCAGTTCTTC.

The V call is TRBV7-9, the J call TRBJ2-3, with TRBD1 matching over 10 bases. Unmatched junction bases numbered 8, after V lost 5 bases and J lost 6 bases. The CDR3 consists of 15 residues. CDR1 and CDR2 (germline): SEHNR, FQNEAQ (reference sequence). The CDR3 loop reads CASSPDPGQGDTQYF. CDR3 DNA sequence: TGTGCCAGCAGCCCAGACCCGGGACAGGGGGATACGCAGTATTTT.

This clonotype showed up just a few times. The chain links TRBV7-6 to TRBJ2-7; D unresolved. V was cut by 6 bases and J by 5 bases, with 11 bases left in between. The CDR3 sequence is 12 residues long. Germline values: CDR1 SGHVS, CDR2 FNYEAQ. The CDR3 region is CASSNTGNEQYF. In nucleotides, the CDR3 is TGTGCCAGCAGTAATACGGGTAACGAGCAGTACTTC.

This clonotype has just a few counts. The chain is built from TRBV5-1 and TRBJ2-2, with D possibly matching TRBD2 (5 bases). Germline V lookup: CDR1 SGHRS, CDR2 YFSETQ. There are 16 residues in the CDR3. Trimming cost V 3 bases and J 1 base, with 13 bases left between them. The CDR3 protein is CASSSRTGLNTGELFF. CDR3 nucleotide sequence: TGCGCCAGCAGCTCTCGGACGGGGTTGAACACCGGGGAGCTGTTTTTT.

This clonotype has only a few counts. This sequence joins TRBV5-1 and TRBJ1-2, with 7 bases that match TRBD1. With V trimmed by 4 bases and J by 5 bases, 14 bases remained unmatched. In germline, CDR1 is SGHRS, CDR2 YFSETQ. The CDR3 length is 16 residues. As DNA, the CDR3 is TGCGCCAGCAGCATAATACCGACCGGGACAGATTATGGCTACACCTTC. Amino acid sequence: CASSIIPTGTDYGYTF.

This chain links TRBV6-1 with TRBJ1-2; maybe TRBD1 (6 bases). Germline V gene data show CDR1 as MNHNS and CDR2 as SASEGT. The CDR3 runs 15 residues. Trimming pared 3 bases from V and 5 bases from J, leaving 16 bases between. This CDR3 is CASSERPGDYYGYTF. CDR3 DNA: TGTGCCAGCAGTGAGCGGCCAGGGGATTATTATGGCTACACCTTC.

CDR3 loop: CASSIVWGSGANVLTF. The CDR3 DNA sequence: TGTGCCAGTAGTATAGTGTGGGGCTCTGGGGCCAACGTCCTGACTTTC. The chain combines TRBV19 with TRBJ2-6, with no clear D. The germline V and J ends were trimmed by 1 base and 0 bases, with 7 bases remaining between them. The V gene's germline CDR1 is LNHDA and CDR2 SQIVND (reference sequence). The CDR3 extends over 16 amino acids.

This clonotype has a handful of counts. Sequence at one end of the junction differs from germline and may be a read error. CDR3 region: CASSRSGPTYEQYF. For the CDR3, the DNA is TGTGCCAGCAGCCGGAGCGGGCCAACCTATGAGCAGTACTTC. The V and J genes are TRBV6-2 or TRBV6-3 and TRBJ2-7; weak D call: TRBD2 (6 bases). CDR3 length: 14 amino acids. Germline CDR1 and CDR2: MNHEY and SVGEGT.

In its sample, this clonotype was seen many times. The DNA of the CDR3 is TGTGCCAGCAGTTTTGGCACAGATACGCAGTATTTT. Residues: CASSFGTDTQYF. The chain has TRBV12-3 or TRBV12-4 and TRBJ2-3; D not certain. V was clipped by 3 bases and J by 1 base, with 2 bases between them. This CDR3 contains 12 residues.

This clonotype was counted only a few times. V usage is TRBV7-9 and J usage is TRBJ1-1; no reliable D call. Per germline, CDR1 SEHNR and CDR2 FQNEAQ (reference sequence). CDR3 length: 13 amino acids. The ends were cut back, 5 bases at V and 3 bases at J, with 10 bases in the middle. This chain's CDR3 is CASSHRRDTEAFF. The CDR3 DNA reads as TGTGCCAGCAGCCACCGACGGGACACTGAAGCTTTCTTT.

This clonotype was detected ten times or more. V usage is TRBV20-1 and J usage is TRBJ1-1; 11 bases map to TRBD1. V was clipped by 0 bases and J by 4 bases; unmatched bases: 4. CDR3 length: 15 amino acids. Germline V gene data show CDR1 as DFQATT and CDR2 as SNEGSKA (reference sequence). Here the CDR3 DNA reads TGCAGTGCTAGAGATGTTGGGACAGGGGGCACTGAAGCTTTCTTT. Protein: CSARDVGTGGTEAFF.

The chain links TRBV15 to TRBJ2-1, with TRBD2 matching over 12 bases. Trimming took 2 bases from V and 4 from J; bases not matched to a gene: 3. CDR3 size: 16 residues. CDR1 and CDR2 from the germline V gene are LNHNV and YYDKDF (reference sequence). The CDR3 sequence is CATSRPGLAGYNEQFF. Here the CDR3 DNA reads TGTGCCACCAGCAGACCGGGACTAGCGGGTTACAATGAGCAGTTCTTC.

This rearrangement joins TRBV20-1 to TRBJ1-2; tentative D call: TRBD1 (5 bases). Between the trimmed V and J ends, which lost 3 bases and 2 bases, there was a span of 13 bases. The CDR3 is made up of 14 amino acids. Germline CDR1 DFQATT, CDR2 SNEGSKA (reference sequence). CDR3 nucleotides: TGCAGTGCTAGTTTTGGGGGGGGGAACTATGGCTACACCTTC. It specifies CSASFGGGNYGYTF.

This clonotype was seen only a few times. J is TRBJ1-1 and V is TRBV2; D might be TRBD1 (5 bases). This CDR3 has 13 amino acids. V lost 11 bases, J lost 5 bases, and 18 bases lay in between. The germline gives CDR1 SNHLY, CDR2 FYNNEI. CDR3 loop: CASRGEMGTEAFF. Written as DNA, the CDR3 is TGTGCCTCCCGGGGGGAGATGGGAACTGAAGCTTTCTTT.

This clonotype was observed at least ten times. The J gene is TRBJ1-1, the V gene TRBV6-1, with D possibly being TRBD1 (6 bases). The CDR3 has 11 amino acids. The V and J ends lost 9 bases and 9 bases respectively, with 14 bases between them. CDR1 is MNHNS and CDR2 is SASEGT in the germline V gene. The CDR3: CASTGKVQAFF. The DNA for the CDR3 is TGTGCCAGTACAGGGAAGGTTCAAGCTTTCTTT.

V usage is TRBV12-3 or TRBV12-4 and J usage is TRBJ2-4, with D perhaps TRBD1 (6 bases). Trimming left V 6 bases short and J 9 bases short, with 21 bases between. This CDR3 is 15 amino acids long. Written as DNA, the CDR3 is TGTGCCAGCAGCAGAACAGGGCGTTATGGTAGCATTCAGTACTTC. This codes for CASSRTGRYGSIQYF.

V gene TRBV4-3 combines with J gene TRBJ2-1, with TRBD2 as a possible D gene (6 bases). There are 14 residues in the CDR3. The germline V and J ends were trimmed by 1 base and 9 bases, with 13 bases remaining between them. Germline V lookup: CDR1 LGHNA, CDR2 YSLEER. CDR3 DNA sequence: TGCGCCAGCAGCCAAGCCGCGGGGAAGGGTGAGCAGTTCTTC. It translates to CASSQAAGKGEQFF.